This T cell receptor beta chain was found in a study of cytomegalovirus exposure and HLA in healthy donors. Study details: The approximately 130 validation repertoires and the approximately 700 first-cohort repertoires shared a platform, a later analysis reported.

Separate from the approximately 700-subject first cohort was the approximately 120-subject validation cohort, to which the donors belonged. With respect to this clone: No antigen is known for it.

The CDR3 loop spans 15 amino acids. Germline V gene sequence: CDR1 GTSNPN, CDR2 SVGIG (reference sequence). The V end was cut by 4 bases, the J end by 2 bases, with 17 bases between. The study, taken as a whole, reports: The authors listed over 150 TCR beta chains as cytomegalovirus-associated.

Some clones are missing from TCRdb's copy, which holds only in-frame ones; the method was immunoSEQ multiplex PCR. The repertoire holds around 250,000 clones, with 90% as singletons. The sequenced material came from PBMCs. The receptor comes from a woman under 30 in good health and CMV-seronegative. The chain links TRBV30 to TRBJ1-1; TRBD1 is a possible D gene (6 bases). The CDR3 region has the DNA TGTGCCTGGACTAGAACAGGGAGTCTCAACACTGAAGCTTTCTTT. Encoded protein: CAWTRTGSLNTEAFF.